This T cell receptor (beta chain) was observed in a study of cytomegalovirus exposure and HLA in healthy donors. The primer mix had 60 Vbeta and 13 Jbeta primers. Assay used: immunoSEQ multiplex PCR; TCRdb lists only in-frame clones, some missing. The data hold around 130,000 clones, with approximately 80% observed a single time. The clonotype originates from a woman between 40 and 50 years old in good health and CMV-seronegative. Sequenced input: PBMCs.

The DNA of the CDR3 is TGTGCCAGCTCACGAGAGGTTACCCCATACGAGCAGTACTTC. This codes for CASSREVTPYEQYF. The gene calls are TRBV18 and TRBJ2-7; D is undetermined. The CDR3 covers 14 residues. The ends were cut back, 4 bases at V and 4 bases at J, with 14 bases in the middle. Germline V gene data show CDR1 as KGHSH and CDR2 as LQKENI. Full variable domain (missing parts from reference TRBV18 and TRBJ2-7): NAGVMQNPRHLVRRRGQEARLRCSPMKGHSHVYWYRQLPEEGLKFMVYLQKENIIDESGMPKERFSAEFPKEGPSILRIQQVVRGDSAAYFCASSREVTPYEQYFGPGTRLTVT.